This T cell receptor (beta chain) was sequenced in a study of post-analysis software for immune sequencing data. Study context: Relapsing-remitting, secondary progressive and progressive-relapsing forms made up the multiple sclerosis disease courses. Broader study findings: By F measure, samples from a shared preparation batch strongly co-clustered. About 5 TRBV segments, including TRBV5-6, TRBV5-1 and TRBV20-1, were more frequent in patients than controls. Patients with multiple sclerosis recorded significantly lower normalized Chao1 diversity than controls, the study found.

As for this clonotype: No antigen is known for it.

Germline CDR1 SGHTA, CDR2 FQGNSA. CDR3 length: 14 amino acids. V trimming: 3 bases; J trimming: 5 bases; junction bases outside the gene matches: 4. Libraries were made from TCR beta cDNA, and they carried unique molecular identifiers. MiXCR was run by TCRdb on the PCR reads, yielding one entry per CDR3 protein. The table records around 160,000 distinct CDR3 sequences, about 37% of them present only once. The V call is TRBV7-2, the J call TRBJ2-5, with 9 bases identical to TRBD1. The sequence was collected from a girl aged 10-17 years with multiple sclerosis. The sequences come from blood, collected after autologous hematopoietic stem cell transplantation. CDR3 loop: CASSFPDRGETQYF. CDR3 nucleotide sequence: TGTGCCAGCAGCTTTCCCGACAGGGGGGAGACCCAGTACTTC.